The clone carrying this TCR beta chain was counted a few times. The sample originates from a study of blood T cell repertoires in COVID-19. Study as a whole: Sample material is recorded as cDNA or gDNA derived from T cells, B-cell-depleted T cells, or PBMCs.

As handled by the study authors: Using reference gene primer amplification, nucleated cell counts were estimated. TCRdb's table, derived via immunoSEQ multiplex PCR, lists solely in-frame clones and lacks some. V and J calls and clone size are copied from that table; D and trimming were computed from the DNA. The repertoire includes fewer than 250,000 clones, about 91% of them detected once, and roughly 2.6% sits in the top ten. Individuals drawn from some 25 US areas were roughly 18 to 95 years old. Clinical history as reported by participants underpinned cohort assignment. The CDR3 contains 15 residues. J gave up 3 bases and V 6 bases, and 9 bases lay outside the gene matches. CDR1 SQVTM and CDR2 ANQGSEA come from the germline V gene.

Sequencing was performed on PBMCs or T cells enriched from blood (not recorded which). This chain joins TRBV29-1 and TRBJ1-4; 8 bases align to TRBD1. This sequence originates from a woman between 25 and 40 years old with acute COVID-19. CDR3 loop: CSVNHRTGSNEKLFF. The CDR3 DNA is TGCAGCGTAAACCACCGGACAGGGTCTAATGAAAAACTGTTTTTT.